A selection of T cell receptor beta chains follows, all from one sample in a study of cytomegalovirus exposure and HLA in healthy donors. Here immunoSEQ multiplex PCR was the method, and the copy in TCRdb shows in-frame clones only, minus some. The data contain around 170,000 clones, 80% to 85% of them singletons. Sequencing was done on a sample of PBMCs. The receptors stem from a middle-aged man in good health and CMV-seropositive. The CDR3 runs from the conserved cysteine through the conserved F or W. Fields, in order: clone size, V gene, J gene, D gene, CDR3 protein, CDR3 DNA. A D gene is named only where the DNA matches it firmly. Not all rows give a size; the values are once, few, many and, for expanded clones, a class.

-	TRBV7-6	TRBJ1-5	-	CASSQVGYQPQHF	TGTGCCAGCAGCCAGGTGGGTTATCAGCCCCAGCATTTT
-	TRBV7-3	TRBJ2-5	TRBD2	CASSSPAGDETQYF	TGTGCCAGCAGCTCCCCAGCGGGGGATGAGACCCAGTACTTC
-	TRBV2	TRBJ2-7	TRBD2	CASTLAGAYEQYF	TGTGCCAGCACGCTAGCGGGGGCCTACGAGCAGTACTTC
-	TRBV9	TRBJ2-7	TRBD2	CASSTGGAGGLYEQYF	TGTGCCAGCAGCACCGGAGGAGCGGGGGGTCTCTACGAGCAGTACTTC
-	TRBV5-1	TRBJ2-6	TRBD1	CASSFAVPGQVVSGANVLTF	TGCGCCAGCAGCTTTGCGGTTCCGGGACAGGTAGTCTCTGGGGCCAACGTCCTGACTTTC
-	TRBV4-1	TRBJ2-3	TRBD2	CASRRSGTSATDTQYF	TGCGCCAGCAGACGCTCCGGGACTAGCGCCACAGATACGCAGTATTTT
-	TRBV14	TRBJ1-4	TRBD1	CASSQDQGGYEKLFF	TGTGCCAGCAGCCAAGATCAAGGGGGCTATGAAAAACTGTTTTTT
-	TRBV11-3	TRBJ2-7	TRBD1	CASSLGDRVEQYF	TGTGCCAGCAGCTTAGGGGACAGGGTCGAGCAGTACTTC
-	TRBV14	TRBJ1-2	-	CASSQDIGGGRYTF	TGTGCCAGCAGCCAAGATATCGGGGGTGGCCGCTACACCTTC
-	TRBV7-2	TRBJ1-1	-	CASTLGGAGTEAFF	TGTGCCAGCACCCTAGGGGGTGCGGGCACTGAAGCTTTCTTT
-	TRBV6-5	TRBJ2-7	-	CASSYNRVYYEQYF	TGTGCCAGCAGTTACAACAGGGTTTACTACGAGCAGTACTTC
-	TRBV10-2	TRBJ1-6	-	CASRTRGSPLHF	TGCGCCAGCCGTACGCGGGGTTCACCCCTCCACTTT
-	TRBV18	TRBJ2-7	TRBD2	CASSPGTSGDEQYF	TGTGCCAGCTCACCCGGGACTAGCGGGGACGAGCAGTACTTC
-	TRBV27	TRBJ1-5	TRBD1	CASGRTGRLSQPQHF	TGTGCCAGCGGCCGGACAGGGCGGTTAAGTCAGCCCCAGCATTTT
-	TRBV5-6	TRBJ1-2	-	CASSSGQNYGYTF	TGTGCCAGCAGCTCCGGACAAAACTATGGCTACACCTTC
-	TRBV19	TRBJ1-4	TRBD1	CASSIAPGQGYEKLFF	TGTGCCAGTAGTATCGCACCGGGACAGGGGTACGAAAAACTGTTTTTT
-	TRBV7-3	TRBJ1-5	TRBD1	CASSSQGGPQHF	TGTGCCAGCAGCTCACAGGGGGGACCCCAGCATTTT
-	TRBV2	TRBJ1-2	TRBD1	CASREGTGNYGYTF	TGTGCCAGCAGAGAAGGGACAGGGAACTATGGCTACACCTTC
-	TRBV30	TRBJ2-7	TRBD1	CAWSGTGGAYEQYF	TGTGCCTGGAGCGGGACAGGGGGCGCCTACGAGCAGTACTTC
once	TRBV5-1	TRBJ1-3	-	CASSLRTGTGNTIYF	TGCGCCAGCAGCTTGAGAACAGGGACAGGAAACACCATATATTTT
-	TRBV6-6	TRBJ1-2	-	CASKDGGYGYTF	TGTGCCAGCAAGGACGGAGGATATGGCTACACCTTC
-	TRBV28	TRBJ2-3	TRBD2	CASSLGPGLPMDTQYF	TGTGCCAGCAGTTTAGGGCCGGGACTACCCATGGATACGCAGTATTTT
few	TRBV28	TRBJ1-6	-	CASSLDSTYDSPLHF	TGTGCCAGCAGCTTAGACAGCACTTATGATTCACCCCTCCACTTT
-	TRBV21-1	TRBJ2-5	-	CASRLGTGQETQYF	TGTGCCAGCAGACTTGGGACAGGCCAAGAGACCCAGTACTTC
-	TRBV29-1	TRBJ2-3	TRBD2	CSVMGLAGVGDTQYF	TGCAGCGTAATGGGACTAGCGGGGGTAGGAGATACGCAGTATTTT
-	TRBV10-3	TRBJ1-2	-	CAISDRAQGNYGYTF	TGTGCCATCAGTGATCGGGCCCAGGGAAACTATGGCTACACCTTC
-	TRBV2	TRBJ1-1	-	CASSQGVDVLLDIEAFF	TGTGCCAGCAGTCAAGGGGTTGATGTTCTTTTAGACATTGAAGCTTTCTTT
few	TRBV7-3	TRBJ2-5	-	CASSLSTEGTQYF	TGTGCCAGCAGCTTATCCACAGAGGGGACCCAGTACTTC
-	TRBV2	TRBJ2-7	-	CASSAQGFEQYF	TGTGCCAGCAGTGCCCAGGGCTTCGAGCAGTACTTC
-	TRBV4-2	TRBJ1-4	TRBD1	CASSAPDRGEANEKLFF	TGTGCCAGCAGCGCCCCGGACAGGGGGGAGGCTAATGAAAAACTGTTTTTT
-	TRBV27	TRBJ1-3	-	CASHPGGAISGNTIYF	TGTGCCAGCCACCCGGGAGGGGCCATCTCTGGAAACACCATATATTTT
-	TRBV5-4	TRBJ2-7	TRBD1	CASSGVTWTGDIFAYEQYF	TGTGCCAGCAGCGGGGTAACTTGGACAGGGGATATTTTTGCCTACGAGCAGTACTTC
-	TRBV27	TRBJ1-4	-	CASRNLDSHNEKLFF	TGTGCCAGCAGGAACCTCGACAGTCATAATGAAAAACTGTTTTTT
-	TRBV7-8	TRBJ1-4	TRBD1	CASSHRGQGLNEKLFF	TGTGCCAGCAGCCATCGCGGACAGGGGCTCAATGAAAAACTGTTTTTT
-	TRBV2	TRBJ1-1	TRBD1	CASTRDRANTEAFF	TGTGCCAGCACCCGGGACAGGGCGAACACTGAAGCTTTCTTT
-	TRBV7-9	TRBJ2-3	TRBD2	CASNRGGGVSDTQYF	TGTGCCAGCAACCGAGGCGGGGGGGTCTCAGATACGCAGTATTTT
-	TRBV27	TRBJ2-7	-	CASSLGSEGTYEQYF	TGTGCCAGCAGTTTAGGCTCCGAGGGAACCTACGAGCAGTACTTC
-	TRBV5-1	TRBJ2-3	TRBD1	CASSLLGGGTDTQYF	TGCGCCAGCAGCTTGTTAGGGGGCGGCACAGATACGCAGTATTTT
-	TRBV6-1	TRBJ2-1	-	CASSELEGNSEQFF	TGTGCCAGCAGTGAATTGGAGGGCAACAGTGAGCAGTTCTTC
-	TRBV30	TRBJ2-3	TRBD2	CAWSVQAGGADTQYF	TGTGCCTGGAGTGTACAAGCGGGGGGTGCGGATACGCAGTATTTT
-	TRBV19	TRBJ1-1	-	CASSMGPHTEAFF	TGTGCCAGTAGTATGGGCCCGCACACTGAAGCTTTCTTT
-	TRBV30	TRBJ1-1	TRBD1	CAWRGQANTEAFF	TGTGCCTGGAGGGGACAGGCGAACACTGAAGCTTTCTTT
-	TRBV4-3	TRBJ1-1	-	CASSQDPTGPMNTEAFF	TGCGCCAGCAGCCAAGATCCCACAGGGCCGATGAACACTGAAGCTTTCTTT
-	TRBV2	TRBJ1-2	-	CASSEIPGQGNGYTF	TGTGCCAGCAGTGAAATACCCGGGCAGGGGAATGGCTACACCTTC
-	TRBV5-1	TRBJ1-6	-	CASSLDGGGTSPLRF	TGCGCCAGCAGCTTGGACGGGGGGGGTACTTCACCCCTCCGCTTT
-	TRBV7-9	TRBJ2-5	TRBD2	CASTPGLAVEETQYF	TGCGCCAGCACCCCGGGACTAGCGGTGGAAGAGACCCAGTACTTC
-	TRBV7-2	TRBJ2-3	TRBD2	CASSPGLAGGQTQYF	TGTGCCAGCAGCCCCGGACTAGCGGGGGGGCAAACGCAGTATTTT
-	TRBV5-1	TRBJ2-3	TRBD2	CASSSSSRGGSRSTDTQYF	TGCGCCAGCAGCTCCTCTTCCCGGGGGGGTTCTCGGAGCACAGATACGCAGTATTTT
-	TRBV7-2	TRBJ2-3	-	CASSLIRGRPDTQYF	TGTGCCAGCAGCTTAATTAGAGGCCGGCCGGATACGCAGTATTTT
-	TRBV6-6	TRBJ1-4	TRBD1	CASLNFRGVREKLFF	TGTGCCAGCCTCAACTTCAGGGGGGTACGTGAAAAACTGTTTTTT
-	TRBV28	TRBJ2-4	TRBD1	CASSQPRGRDSKNIQYF	TGTGCCAGCAGCCAACCAAGGGGGCGAGATTCAAAAAACATTCAGTACTTC